The clone carrying this T cell receptor (beta chain) was observed a single time. The data are from a study of blood T cell repertoires in COVID-19. Study background: Samples representing acute and convalescent COVID-19 were sourced from the United States, Italy and Spain.

This table comes from immunoSEQ multiplex PCR, and its TCRdb copy is limited to in-frame clones, with some not included. The repertoire holds some 120,000 clones, with approximately 90% as singletons. Trimming removed 6 bases from V and 7 bases from J; junction bases left unmatched: 8. CDR1 is SNHLY, CDR2 FYNNEI, per germline. The CDR3 loop spans 13 amino acids. Sample: peripheral blood. The gene calls are TRBV2 and TRBJ1-2, with 7 bases identical to TRBD1. The sequence derives from a human donor with active COVID-19. The donor label of this sample is uncertain. The CDR3 region is CASRSLGGRGYTF. The CDR3 DNA follows: TGTGCCAGCAGGTCTCTAGGGGGCCGTGGCTACACCTTC. The variable domain in full, completed from reference TRBV2 and TRBJ1-2, reads EPEVTQTPSHQVTQMGQEVILRCVPISNHLYFYWYRQILGQKVEFLVSFYNNEISEKSEIFDDQFSVERPDGSNFTLKIRSTKLEDSAMYFCASRSLGGRGYTFGSGTRLTVV.